A single T cell receptor beta chain is shown here with its context. The data were taken from a study of blood T cell repertoires in COVID-19. Study details: The United States, Italy and Spain were the sources of the acute and convalescent COVID-19 samples. PBMCs, B-cell-depleted T cells, or T cells provided the cDNA or gDNA that made up the material.

Germline assignment: CDR1 MGHRA and CDR2 YSYEKL. J was trimmed by 5 bases and V by 3 bases; bases with no gene match: 15. The CDR3 consists of 17 residues. As originally analysed: Amplification with reference gene primers provided the estimates of nucleated cell counts. The table came from immunoSEQ multiplex PCR; TCRdb's copy has only in-frame clones and leaves some out. Clone size and V and J calls were adopted from that table, with D and trimming inferred from the DNA. The sample holds about 150,000 clones, over 70% seen once. The V call is TRBV4-1, the J call TRBJ2-5; 7 positions agree with TRBD1. The receptor's source is a man in his 60s with acute or convalescent COVID-19. Sequencing input: peripheral blood. The CDR3 loop is CASSHPQGIMAKETQYF. CDR3 DNA: TGCGCCAGCAGCCACCCACAGGGGATCATGGCGAAGGAGACCCAGTACTTC.